The 6 T cell receptor beta chains below come from one sample, sequenced in a study of cytomegalovirus exposure and HLA in healthy donors. Amplification used 60 Vbeta primers and 13 Jbeta primers. TCRdb's table, derived via immunoSEQ multiplex PCR, lists solely in-frame clones and lacks some. The sample lists 150,000 to 200,000 clones; 60% to 80% were seen once. Sequencing used PBMCs. The receptors here all came from a woman in her forties or fifties in good health and CMV-seropositive.

V and J are TRBV7-8 and TRBJ1-2, with D possibly being TRBD1 (5 bases). V was shortened by 5 bases and J by 2 bases, with 12 bases between the two germline ends. The germline V gene encodes CDR1 SGHVS and CDR2 FQNEAQ. There are 14 residues in the CDR3. CDR3 sequence (DNA): TGTGCCAGCAGCCCCCTGGGGCGCAACTATGGCTACACCTTC. Protein product: CASSPLGRNYGYTF.

This rearrangement joins TRBV10-3 to TRBJ1-1, with D hard to call. V was cut by 6 bases and J by 1 base, with 9 bases left in between. CDR1 is ENHRY and CDR2 is SYGVKD in the germline V gene. CDR3 size: 13 residues. The CDR3 DNA follows: TGTGCCATCAGCTTGACACCGAACACTGAAGCTTTCTTT. Protein sequence: CAISLTPNTEAFF.

The V call is TRBV11-2, the J call TRBJ2-5; a weak D match, TRBD1 (6 bases). CDR1 SGHAT and CDR2 FQNNGV come from the germline V gene. With 2 bases removed from V and 5 bases from J, the gap between germline ends came to 15 bases. The CDR3 sequence is 15 residues long. The CDR3 DNA reads as TGTGCCAGCAGCTTATACAGCAGGGGAAGGGAGACCCAGTACTTC. This gives the protein CASSLYSRGRETQYF.

The chain couples TRBV6-5 to TRBJ1-1, with D maybe TRBD1 (5 bases). CDR1 and CDR2 (germline): MNHEY, SVGAGI. Trimming took off 9 bases at V and 5 bases at J, with 10 bases between the two ends. The CDR3 runs 11 residues. The DNA for the CDR3 is TGTGCCAGTGCGGAGGGGACTGAAGCTTTCTTT. Protein sequence: CASAEGTEAFF.

The chain has TRBV30 and TRBJ1-2, with D maybe TRBD1 (5 bases). Germline values: CDR1 GTSNPN, CDR2 SVGIG (reference sequence). V lost 2 bases, J lost 7 bases, and 11 bases lay in between. The CDR3 sequence is 12 residues long. This chain's CDR3 is CAWSHRKGGYTF. The CDR3 region has the DNA TGTGCCTGGAGTCACAGGAAAGGTGGCTACACCTTC.

This clone occurred a few times. This chain connects TRBV2 to TRBJ2-5, with a possible D match to TRBD1 (6 bases). V was shortened by 6 bases and J by 4 bases, with 12 bases between the two germline ends. The germline V gene encodes CDR1 SNHLY and CDR2 FYNNEI. The CDR3 consists of 13 residues. For the CDR3, the DNA is TGTGCCAGCAGCCTACAGGGTAGAGAGACCCAGTACTTC. Translating gives CASSLQGRETQYF.